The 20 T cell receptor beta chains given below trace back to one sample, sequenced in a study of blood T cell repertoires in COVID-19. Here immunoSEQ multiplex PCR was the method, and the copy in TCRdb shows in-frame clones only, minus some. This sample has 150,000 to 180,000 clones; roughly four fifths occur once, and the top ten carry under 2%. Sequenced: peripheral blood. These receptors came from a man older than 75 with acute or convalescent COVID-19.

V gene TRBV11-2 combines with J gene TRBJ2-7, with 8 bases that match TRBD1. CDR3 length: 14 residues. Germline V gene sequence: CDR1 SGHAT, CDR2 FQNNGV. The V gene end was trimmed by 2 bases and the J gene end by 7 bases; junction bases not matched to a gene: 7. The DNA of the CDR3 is TGTGCCAGCAGCTTAACAGGGGGACGGAGTGAGCAGTACTTC. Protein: CASSLTGGRSEQYF.

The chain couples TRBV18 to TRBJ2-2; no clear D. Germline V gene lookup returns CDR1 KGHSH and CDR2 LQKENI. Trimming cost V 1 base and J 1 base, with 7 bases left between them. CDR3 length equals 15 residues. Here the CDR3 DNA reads TGTGCCAGCTCACCACTCTATGGGAACACCGGGGAGCTGTTTTTT. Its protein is CASSPLYGNTGELFF.

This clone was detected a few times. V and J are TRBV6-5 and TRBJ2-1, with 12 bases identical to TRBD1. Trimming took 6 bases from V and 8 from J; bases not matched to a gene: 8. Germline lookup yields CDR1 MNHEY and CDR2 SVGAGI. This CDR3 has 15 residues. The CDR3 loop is CASRRGTGGFDEQFF. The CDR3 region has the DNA TGTGCCAGCAGGAGGGGGACAGGGGGCTTCGATGAGCAGTTCTTC.

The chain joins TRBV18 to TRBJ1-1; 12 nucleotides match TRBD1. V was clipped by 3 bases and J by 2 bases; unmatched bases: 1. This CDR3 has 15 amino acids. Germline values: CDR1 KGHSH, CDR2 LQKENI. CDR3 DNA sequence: TGTGCCAGCTCACCCGGGACAGGGGGCAACACTGAAGCTTTCTTT. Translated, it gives CASSPGTGGNTEAFF.

The CDR3 DNA follows: TGTGCCAGCAGCGACAGGACAGGGGCTGGGAATGAGCAGTTCTTC. Encoded protein: CASSDRTGAGNEQFF. The genes are TRBV14 and TRBJ2-1; 9 nucleotides align to TRBD1. CDR3 length: 15 amino acids. J was trimmed by 7 bases and V by 5 bases; bases with no gene match: 9. CDR1 SGHDN and CDR2 FVKESK come from the germline V gene.

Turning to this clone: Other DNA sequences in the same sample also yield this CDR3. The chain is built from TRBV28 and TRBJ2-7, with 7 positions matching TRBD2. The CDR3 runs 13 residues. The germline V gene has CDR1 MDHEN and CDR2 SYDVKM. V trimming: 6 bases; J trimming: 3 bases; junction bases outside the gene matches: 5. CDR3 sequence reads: CASSPGGIYEQYV. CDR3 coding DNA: TGTGCCAGCAGCCCGGGGGGAATCTACGAGCAGTACGTC.

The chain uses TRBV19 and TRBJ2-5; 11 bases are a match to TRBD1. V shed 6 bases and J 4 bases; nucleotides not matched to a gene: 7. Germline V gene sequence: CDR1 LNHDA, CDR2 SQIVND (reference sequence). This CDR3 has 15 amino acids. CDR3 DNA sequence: TGTGCCAGTAGGACCGGGACAGGGGGAGGAGAGACCCAGTACTTC. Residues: CASRTGTGGGETQYF.

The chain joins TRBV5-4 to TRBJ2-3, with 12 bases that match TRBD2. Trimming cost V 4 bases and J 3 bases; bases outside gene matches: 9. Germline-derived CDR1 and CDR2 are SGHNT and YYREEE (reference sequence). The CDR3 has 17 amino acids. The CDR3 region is CASSGRTSGVLTDTQYF. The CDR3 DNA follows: TGTGCCAGCAGCGGAAGGACTAGCGGGGTCCTTACAGATACGCAGTATTTT. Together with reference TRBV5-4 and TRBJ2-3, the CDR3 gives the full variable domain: ETGVTQSPTHLIKTRGQQVTLRCSSQSGHNTVSWYQQALGQGPQFIFQYYREEENGRGNFPPRFSGLQFPNYSSELNVNALELDDSALYLCASSGRTSGVLTDTQYFGPGTRLTVL.

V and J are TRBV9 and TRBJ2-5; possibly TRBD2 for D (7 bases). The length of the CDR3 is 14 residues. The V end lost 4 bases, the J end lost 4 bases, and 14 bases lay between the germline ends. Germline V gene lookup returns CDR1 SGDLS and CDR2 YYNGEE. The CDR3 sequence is CASSFRGAGETQYF. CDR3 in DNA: TGTGCCAGCAGCTTCCGGGGGGCGGGAGAGACCCAGTACTTC.

The CDR3 DNA reads TGCGCCAGCAGCTTGGTAACAGGGGTGAACAATGAGCAGTTCTTC. It specifies CASSLVTGVNNEQFF. The chain has TRBV5-1 and TRBJ2-1, with 7 nucleotides matching TRBD1. J was trimmed by 5 bases and V by 0 bases; bases with no gene match: 5. The germline gives CDR1 SGHRS, CDR2 YFSETQ. CDR3 length: 15 amino acids.

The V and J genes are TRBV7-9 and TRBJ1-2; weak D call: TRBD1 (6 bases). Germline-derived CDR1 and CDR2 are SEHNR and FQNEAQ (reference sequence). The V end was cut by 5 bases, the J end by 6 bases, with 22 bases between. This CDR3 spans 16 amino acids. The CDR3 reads CASSKGLQRGFDGYTF. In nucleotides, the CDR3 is TGTGCCAGCAGCAAGGGCCTGCAGAGGGGGTTTGATGGCTACACCTTC.

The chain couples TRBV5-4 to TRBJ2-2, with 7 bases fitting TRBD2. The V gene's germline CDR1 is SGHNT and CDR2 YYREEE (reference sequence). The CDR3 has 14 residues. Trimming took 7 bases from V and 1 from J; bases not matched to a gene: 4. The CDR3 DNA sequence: TGTGCCAGCGCCGGACTAGAGAACACCGGGGAGCTGTTTTTT. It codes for CASAGLENTGELFF.

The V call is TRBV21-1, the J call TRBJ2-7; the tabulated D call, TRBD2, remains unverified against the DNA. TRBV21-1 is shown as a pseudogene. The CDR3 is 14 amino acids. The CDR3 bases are TGTGCCAGCAGCAAAGGGGCGGGAGGGGGCGAGCAGTACGTC. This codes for CASSKGAGGGEQYV.

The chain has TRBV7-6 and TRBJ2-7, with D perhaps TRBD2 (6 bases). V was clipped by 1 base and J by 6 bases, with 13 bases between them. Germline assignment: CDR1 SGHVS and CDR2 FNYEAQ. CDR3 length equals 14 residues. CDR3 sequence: CASSLGGGGGEQYF. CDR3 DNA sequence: TGTGCCAGCAGCTTAGGTGGGGGAGGCGGCGAGCAGTACTTC.

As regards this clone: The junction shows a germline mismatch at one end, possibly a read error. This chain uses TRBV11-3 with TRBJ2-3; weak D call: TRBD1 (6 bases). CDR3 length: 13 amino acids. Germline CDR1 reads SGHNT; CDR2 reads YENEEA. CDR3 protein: CASSPRTQGIPSF. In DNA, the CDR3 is TGTGCCAGCAGCCCCAGAACGCAGGGGATTCCTTCATTT.

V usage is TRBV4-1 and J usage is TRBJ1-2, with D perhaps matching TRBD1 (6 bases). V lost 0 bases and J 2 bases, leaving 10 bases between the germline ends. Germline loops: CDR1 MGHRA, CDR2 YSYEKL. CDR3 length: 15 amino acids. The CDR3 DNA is TGCGCCAGCAGCCAAGATACAGGGCGAAACTATGGCTACACCTTC. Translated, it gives CASSQDTGRNYGYTF.

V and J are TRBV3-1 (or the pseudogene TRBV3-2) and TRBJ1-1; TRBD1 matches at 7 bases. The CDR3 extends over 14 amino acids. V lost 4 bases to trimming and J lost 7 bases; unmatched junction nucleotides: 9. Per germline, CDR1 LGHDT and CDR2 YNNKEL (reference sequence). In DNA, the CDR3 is TGTGCCAGCAGCCGACGAACAGGGGTCGGTGAAGCTTTCTTT. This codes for CASSRRTGVGEAFF.

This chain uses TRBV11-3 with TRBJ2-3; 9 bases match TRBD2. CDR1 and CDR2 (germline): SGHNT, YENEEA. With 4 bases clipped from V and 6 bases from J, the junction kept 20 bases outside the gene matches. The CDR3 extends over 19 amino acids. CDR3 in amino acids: CASSSAVVSASGARDTQYF. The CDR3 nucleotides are TGTGCCAGCAGCTCCGCGGTTGTTTCGGCTAGCGGGGCGAGGGATACGCAGTATTTT.

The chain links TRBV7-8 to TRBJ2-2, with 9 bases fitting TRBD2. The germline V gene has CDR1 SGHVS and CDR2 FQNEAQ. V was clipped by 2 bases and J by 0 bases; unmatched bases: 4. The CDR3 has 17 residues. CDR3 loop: CASSLFAGGPNTGELFF. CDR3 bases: TGTGCCAGCAGCTTATTTGCGGGGGGGCCGAACACCGGGGAGCTGTTTTTT.

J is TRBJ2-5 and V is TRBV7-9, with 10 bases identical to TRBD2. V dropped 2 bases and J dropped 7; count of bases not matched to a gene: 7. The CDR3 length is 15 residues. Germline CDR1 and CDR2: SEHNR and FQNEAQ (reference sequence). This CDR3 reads CASSLWLAGDGTQYF. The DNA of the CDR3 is TGTGCCAGCAGCTTATGGCTAGCGGGGGATGGGACCCAGTACTTC. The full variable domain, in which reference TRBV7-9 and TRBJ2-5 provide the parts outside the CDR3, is DTGVSQNPRHKITKRGQNVTFRCDPISEHNRLYWYRQTLGQGPEFLTYFQNEAQLEKSRLLSDRFSAERPKGSFSTLEIQRTEQGDSAMYLCASSLWLAGDGTQYFGPGTRLLVL.